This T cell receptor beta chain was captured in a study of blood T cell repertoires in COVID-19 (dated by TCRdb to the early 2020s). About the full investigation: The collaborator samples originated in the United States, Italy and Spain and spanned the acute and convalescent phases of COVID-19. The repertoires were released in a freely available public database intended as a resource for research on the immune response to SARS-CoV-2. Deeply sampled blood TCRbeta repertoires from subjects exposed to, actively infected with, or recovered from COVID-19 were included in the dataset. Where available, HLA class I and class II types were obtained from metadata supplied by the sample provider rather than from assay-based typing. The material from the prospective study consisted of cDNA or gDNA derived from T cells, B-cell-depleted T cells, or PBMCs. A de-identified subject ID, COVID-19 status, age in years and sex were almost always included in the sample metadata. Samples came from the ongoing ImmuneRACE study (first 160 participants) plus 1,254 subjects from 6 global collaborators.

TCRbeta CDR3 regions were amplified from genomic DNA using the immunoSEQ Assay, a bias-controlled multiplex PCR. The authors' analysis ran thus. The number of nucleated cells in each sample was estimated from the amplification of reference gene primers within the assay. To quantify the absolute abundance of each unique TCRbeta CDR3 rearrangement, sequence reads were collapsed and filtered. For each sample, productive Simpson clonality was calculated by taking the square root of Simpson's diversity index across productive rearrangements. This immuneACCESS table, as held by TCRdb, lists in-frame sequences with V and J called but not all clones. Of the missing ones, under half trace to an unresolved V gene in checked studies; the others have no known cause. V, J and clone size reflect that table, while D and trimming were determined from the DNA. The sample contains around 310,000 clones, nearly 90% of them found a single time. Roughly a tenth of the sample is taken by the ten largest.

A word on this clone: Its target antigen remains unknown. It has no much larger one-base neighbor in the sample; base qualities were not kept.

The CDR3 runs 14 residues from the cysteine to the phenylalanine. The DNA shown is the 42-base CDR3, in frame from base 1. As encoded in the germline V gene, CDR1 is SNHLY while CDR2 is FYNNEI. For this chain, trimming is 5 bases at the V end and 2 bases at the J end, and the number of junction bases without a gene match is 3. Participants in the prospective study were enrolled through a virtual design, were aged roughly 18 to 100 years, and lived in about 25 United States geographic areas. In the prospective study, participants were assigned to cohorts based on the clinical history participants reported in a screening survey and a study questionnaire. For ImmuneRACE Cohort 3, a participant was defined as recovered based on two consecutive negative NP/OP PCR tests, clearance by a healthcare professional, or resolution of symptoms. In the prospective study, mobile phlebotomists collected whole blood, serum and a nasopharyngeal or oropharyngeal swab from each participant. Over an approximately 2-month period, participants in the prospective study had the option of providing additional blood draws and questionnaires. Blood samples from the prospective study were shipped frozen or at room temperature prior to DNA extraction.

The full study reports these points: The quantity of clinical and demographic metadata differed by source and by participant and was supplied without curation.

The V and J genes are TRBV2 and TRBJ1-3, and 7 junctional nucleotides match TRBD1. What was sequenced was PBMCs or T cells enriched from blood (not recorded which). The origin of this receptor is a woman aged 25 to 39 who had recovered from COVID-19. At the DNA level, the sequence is TGTGCCAGCAGTAAGGGGGCTACTGGAAACACCATATATTTT. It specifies CASSKGATGNTIYF.